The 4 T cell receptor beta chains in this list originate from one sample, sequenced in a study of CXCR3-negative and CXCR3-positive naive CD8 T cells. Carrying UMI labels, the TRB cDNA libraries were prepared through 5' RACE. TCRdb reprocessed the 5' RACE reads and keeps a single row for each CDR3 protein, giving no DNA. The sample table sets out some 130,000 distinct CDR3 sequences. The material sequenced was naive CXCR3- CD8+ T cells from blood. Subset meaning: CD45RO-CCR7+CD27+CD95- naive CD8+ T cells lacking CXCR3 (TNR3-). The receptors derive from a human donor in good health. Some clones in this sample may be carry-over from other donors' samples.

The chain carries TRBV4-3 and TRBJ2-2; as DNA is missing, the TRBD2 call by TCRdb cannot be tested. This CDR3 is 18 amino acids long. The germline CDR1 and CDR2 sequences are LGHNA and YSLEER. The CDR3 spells CASSQDSYPAGDTGELFF.

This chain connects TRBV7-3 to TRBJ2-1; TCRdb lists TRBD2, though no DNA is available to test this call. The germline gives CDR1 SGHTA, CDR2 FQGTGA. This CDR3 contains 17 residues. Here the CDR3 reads CASSLNPGLAGDNEQFF.

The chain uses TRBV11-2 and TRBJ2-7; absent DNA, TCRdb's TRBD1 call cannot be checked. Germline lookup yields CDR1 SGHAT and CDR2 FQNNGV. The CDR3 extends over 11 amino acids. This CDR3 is CASGGEYEQYF.

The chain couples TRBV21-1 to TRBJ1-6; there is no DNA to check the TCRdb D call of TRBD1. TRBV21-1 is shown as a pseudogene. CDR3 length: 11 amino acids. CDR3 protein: CASIRGILLHF.